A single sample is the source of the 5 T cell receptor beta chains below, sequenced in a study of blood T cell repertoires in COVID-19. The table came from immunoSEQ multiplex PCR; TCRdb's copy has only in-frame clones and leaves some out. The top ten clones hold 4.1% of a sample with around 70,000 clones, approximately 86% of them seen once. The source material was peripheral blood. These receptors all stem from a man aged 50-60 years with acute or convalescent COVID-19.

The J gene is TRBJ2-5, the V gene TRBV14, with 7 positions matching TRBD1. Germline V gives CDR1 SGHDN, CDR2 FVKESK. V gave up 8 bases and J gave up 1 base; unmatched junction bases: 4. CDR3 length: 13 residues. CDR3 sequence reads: CASQGQPQETQYF. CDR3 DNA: TGTGCCAGCCAGGGACAGCCCCAAGAGACCCAGTACTTC.

Here the CDR3 reads CASSVAEGSYTEAFF. The CDR3 nucleotides read TGTGCCAGCAGCGTAGCTGAGGGCAGCTACACTGAAGCTTTCTTT. The V gene is TRBV9, the J gene TRBJ1-1; D is undetermined. CDR1 and CDR2 from the germline V gene are SGDLS and YYNGEE. This CDR3 spans 15 amino acids. With 0 bases removed from V and 3 bases from J, the gap between germline ends came to 12 bases. The entire variable domain, with the rest obtained from reference TRBV9 and TRBJ1-1, is as follows: DSGVTQTPKHLITATGQRVTLRCSPRSGDLSVYWYQQSLDQGLQFLIQYYNGEERAKGNILERFSAQQFPDLHSELNLSSLELGDSALYFCASSVAEGSYTEAFFGQGTRLTVV.

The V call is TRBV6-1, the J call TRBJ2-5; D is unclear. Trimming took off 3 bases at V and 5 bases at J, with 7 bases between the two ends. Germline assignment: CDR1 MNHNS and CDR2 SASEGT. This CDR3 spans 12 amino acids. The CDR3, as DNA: TGTGCCAGCAGTGATAGTTTCGAGACCCAGTACTTC. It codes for CASSDSFETQYF.

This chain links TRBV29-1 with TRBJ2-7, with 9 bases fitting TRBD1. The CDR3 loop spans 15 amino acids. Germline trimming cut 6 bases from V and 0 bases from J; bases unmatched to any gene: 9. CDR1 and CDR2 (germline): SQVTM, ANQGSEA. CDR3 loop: CSVYTGGLGSYEQYF. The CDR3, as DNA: TGCAGCGTCTATACAGGGGGCTTGGGCTCCTACGAGCAGTACTTC.

The CDR3 DNA reads TGTGCCACCAGTTTGGGGACTAGCGGGAGGAGAGATACGCAGTATTTT. It encodes CATSLGTSGRRDTQYF. V is TRBV24-1 and J is TRBJ2-3; 15 bases map to TRBD2. The CDR3 loop spans 16 amino acids. After removal of 6 bases from V and 5 bases from J, the junction contained 5 bases not matched to a gene. Germline assignment: CDR1 KGHDR and CDR2 SFDVKD.